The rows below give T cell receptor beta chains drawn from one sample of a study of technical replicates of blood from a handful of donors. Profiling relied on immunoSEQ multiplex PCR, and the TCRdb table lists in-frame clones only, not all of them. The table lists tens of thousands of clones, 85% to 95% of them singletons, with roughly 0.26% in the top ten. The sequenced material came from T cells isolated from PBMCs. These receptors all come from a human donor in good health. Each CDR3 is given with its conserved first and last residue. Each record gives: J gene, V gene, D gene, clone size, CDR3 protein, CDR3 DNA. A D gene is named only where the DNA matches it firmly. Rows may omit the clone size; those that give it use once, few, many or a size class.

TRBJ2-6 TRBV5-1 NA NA CASSLTDTGSGANVLTF TGCGCCAGCAGCCTGACGGACACAGGGTCTGGGGCCAACGTCCTGACTTTC
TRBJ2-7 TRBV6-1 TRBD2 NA CASSEAGTSGHYEQYF TGTGCCAGCAGTGAAGCCGGGACTAGCGGACACTACGAGCAGTACTTC
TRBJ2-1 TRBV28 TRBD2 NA CASSLLKSASGRFYNEQFF TGTGCCAGCAGTTTACTGAAATCCGCTAGCGGGAGGTTCTACAATGAGCAGTTCTTC
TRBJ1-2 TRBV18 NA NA CASSPRKDREPFNYGYTF TGTGCCAGCTCACCAAGAAAGGACAGAGAGCCTTTTAACTATGGCTACACCTTC
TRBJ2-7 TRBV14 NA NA CASSLSSYEQYF TGTGCCAGCAGCCTCTCCTCCTACGAGCAGTACTTC
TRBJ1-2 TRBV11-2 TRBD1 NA CASSVGQGNYGYTF TGTGCCAGCAGCGTAGGACAGGGAAACTATGGCTACACCTTC
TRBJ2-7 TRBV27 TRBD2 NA CASRPGTSGRDWDEQYF TGTGCCAGCAGACCCGGGACTAGCGGAAGGGACTGGGACGAGCAGTACTTC
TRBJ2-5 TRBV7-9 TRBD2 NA CASSLEAGEQETQYF TGTGCCAGCAGCTTAGAGGCGGGGGAGCAAGAGACCCAGTACTTC
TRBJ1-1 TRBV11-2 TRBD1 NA CASSVDRGFTEAFF TGTGCCAGCAGCGTAGACAGGGGTTTCACTGAAGCTTTCTTT
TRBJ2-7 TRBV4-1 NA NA CASSQVPSYEQYF TGCGCCAGCAGCCAAGTCCCCAGCTACGAGCAGTACTTC
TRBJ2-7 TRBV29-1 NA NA CSVRTKTGSYEQYF TGCAGCGTCCGAACTAAGACAGGTTCCTACGAGCAGTACTTC
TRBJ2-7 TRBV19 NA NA CASDRSADYNYEQYF TGTGCCAGTGACCGGTCAGCGGACTATAACTACGAGCAGTACTTC
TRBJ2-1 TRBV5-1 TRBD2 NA CASRLAGNNEQFF TGCGCCAGCAGACTAGCGGGGAACAATGAGCAGTTCTTC
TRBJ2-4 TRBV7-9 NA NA CASSIGQPLAKNIQYF TGTGCCAGCAGCATTGGACAGCCCCTAGCCAAAAACATTCAGTACTTC
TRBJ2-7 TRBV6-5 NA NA CASIDRAGEQYF TGTGCCAGCATTGACAGGGCGGGGGAGCAGTACTTC
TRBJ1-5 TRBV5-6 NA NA CASSFRDQPQHF TGTGCCAGCAGCTTCAGGGATCAGCCCCAGCATTTT
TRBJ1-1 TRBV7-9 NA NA CASSLGFKNTEAFF TGTGCCAGCAGCTTAGGTTTTAAGAACACTGAAGCTTTCTTT
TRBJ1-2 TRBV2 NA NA CASRKDGGVWGYTF TGTGCCAGCAGGAAAGACGGGGGAGTTTGGGGCTACACCTTC
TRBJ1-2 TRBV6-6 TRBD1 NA CASSGAGTGINYGYTF TGTGCCAGCAGCGGGGCCGGGACAGGGATAAACTATGGCTACACCTTC
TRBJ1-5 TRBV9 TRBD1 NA CASSATDRGHQPQHF TGTGCCAGCAGCGCCACGGACAGGGGGCATCAGCCCCAGCATTTT
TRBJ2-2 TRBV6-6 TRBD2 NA CASSYLGLGPGELFF TGTGCCAGCAGTTACCTCGGACTAGGCCCCGGGGAGCTGTTTTTT
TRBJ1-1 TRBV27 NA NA CASSSDSMNTEAFF TGTGCCAGCAGTTCGGACAGTATGAACACTGAAGCTTTCTTT
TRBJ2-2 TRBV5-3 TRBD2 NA CARSRGHGTREGPTGELFF TGTGCCAGAAGCCGCGGACACGGTACACGGGAGGGCCCAACCGGGGAGCTGTTTTTT
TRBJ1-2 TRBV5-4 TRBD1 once CASSLTGDYGYTF TGTGCCAGCAGCTTGACAGGGGACTATGGCTACACCTTC
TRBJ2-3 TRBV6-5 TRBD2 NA CASKLPHSGTDTQYF TGTGCCAGCAAACTCCCACATAGCGGGACAGATACGCAGTATTTT
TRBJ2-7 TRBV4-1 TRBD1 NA CASSYGQEPTYEQYF TGCGCCAGCAGCTACGGACAGGAACCTACCTACGAGCAGTACTTC
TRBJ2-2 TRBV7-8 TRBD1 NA CASSLGYRGPPGELFF TGTGCCAGCAGCTTAGGGTACAGGGGCCCCCCCGGGGAGCTGTTTTTT